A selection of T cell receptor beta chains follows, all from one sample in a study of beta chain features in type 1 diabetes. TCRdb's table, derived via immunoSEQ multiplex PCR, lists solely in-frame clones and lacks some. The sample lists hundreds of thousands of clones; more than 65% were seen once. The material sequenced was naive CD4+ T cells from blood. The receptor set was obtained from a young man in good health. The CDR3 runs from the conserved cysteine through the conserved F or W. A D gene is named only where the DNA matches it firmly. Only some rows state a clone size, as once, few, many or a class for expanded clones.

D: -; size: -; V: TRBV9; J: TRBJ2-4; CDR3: CASSVAGDTNIQYF; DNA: TGTGCCAGCAGCGTAGCGGGGGATACAAACATTCAGTACTTC
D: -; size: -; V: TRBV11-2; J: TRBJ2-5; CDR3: CASSLSLALETQYF; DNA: TGTGCCAGCAGCTTAAGCCTAGCACTGGAGACCCAGTACTTC
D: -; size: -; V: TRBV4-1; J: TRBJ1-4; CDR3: CASSQDGSREGEKLFF; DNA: TGCGCCAGCAGCCAAGATGGTAGCAGGGAGGGTGAAAAACTGTTTTTT
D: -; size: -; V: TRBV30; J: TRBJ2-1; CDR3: CAWSGVSVSSYNEQFF; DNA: TGTGCCTGGAGCGGAGTTAGCGTTAGCTCCTACAATGAGCAGTTCTTC
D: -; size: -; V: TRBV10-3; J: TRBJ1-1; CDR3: CATRSMNTEAFF; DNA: TGTGCCACCCGATCCATGAACACTGAAGCTTTCTTT
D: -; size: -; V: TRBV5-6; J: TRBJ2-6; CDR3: CASSLDRLSSGANVLTF; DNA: TGTGCCAGCAGCTTGGACAGATTAAGCTCTGGGGCCAACGTCCTGACTTTC
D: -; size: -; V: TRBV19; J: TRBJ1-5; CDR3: CASSLQGYSNQPQHF; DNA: TGTGCCAGTAGTCTACAGGGATATAGCAATCAGCCCCAGCATTTT
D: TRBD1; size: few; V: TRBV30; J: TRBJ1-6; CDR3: CAWTGQGFSPLHF; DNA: TGTGCCTGGACGGGACAGGGTTTTTCACCCCTCCACTTT
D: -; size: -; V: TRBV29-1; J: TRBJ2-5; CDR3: CSVRGPKHQETQYF; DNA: TGCAGCGTTCGGGGCCCTAAACATCAAGAGACCCAGTACTTC
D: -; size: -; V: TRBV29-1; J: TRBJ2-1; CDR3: CSPRLRGVYNEQFF; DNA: TGCAGCCCACGACTACGCGGGGTTTACAATGAGCAGTTCTTC
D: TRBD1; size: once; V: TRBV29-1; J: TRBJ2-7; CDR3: CSAYFRDRGRNEQYF; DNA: TGCAGCGCCTATTTCCGGGACAGGGGGCGTAACGAGCAGTACTTC
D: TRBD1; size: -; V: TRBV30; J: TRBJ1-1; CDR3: CAWSDRDTEAFF; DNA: TGTGCCTGGAGCGACAGGGACACTGAAGCTTTCTTT
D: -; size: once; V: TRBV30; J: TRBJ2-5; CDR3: CAWSQEETQYF; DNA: TGTGCCTGGAGTCAGGAAGAGACCCAGTACTTC
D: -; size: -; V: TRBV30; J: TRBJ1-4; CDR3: CAWSGGRGNEKLFF; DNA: TGTGCCTGGAGTGGGGGCCGTGGGAATGAAAAACTGTTTTTT
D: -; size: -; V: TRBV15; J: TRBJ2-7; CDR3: CATSRDSRYEQYF; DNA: TGTGCCACCAGCAGAGATTCCCGCTACGAGCAGTACTTC
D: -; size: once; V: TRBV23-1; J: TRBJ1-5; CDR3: CASSQGIDACCNQPQHF; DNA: TGCGCCAGCAGTCAAGGGATTGACGCTTGCTGCAATCAGCCCCAGCATTTT
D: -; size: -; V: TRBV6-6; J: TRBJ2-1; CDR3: CASSWAKQQFF; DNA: TGTGCCAGCAGCTGGGCGAAACAGCAGTTCTTC
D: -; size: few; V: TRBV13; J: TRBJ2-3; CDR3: CASSRIQGRAQYF; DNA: TGTGCCAGCAGCAGAATACAGGGTAGGGCGCAGTATTTT
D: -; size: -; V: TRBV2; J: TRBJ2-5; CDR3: CASSEYRNQETQYF; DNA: TGTGCCAGCAGTGAGTACAGAAACCAAGAGACCCAGTACTTC
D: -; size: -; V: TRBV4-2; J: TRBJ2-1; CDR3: CASSQVRGSEQFF; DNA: TGTGCCAGCAGCCAAGTTAGGGGATCTGAGCAGTTCTTC
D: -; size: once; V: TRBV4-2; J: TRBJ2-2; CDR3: CASSQDGVTGELFF; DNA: TGTGCCAGCAGCCAAGACGGGGTAACCGGGGAGCTGTTTTTT
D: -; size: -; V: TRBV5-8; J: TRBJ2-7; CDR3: CASSLGAGHSYEQYF; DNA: TGTGCCAGCAGCTTGGGGGCAGGTCACTCCTACGAGCAGTACTTC
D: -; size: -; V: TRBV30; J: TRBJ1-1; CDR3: CAWKLKYTEAFF; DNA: TGTGCCTGGAAGTTAAAGTACACTGAAGCTTTCTTT
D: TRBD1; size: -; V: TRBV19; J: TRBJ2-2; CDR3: CASSPRDRDTGELFF; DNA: TGTGCCAGTAGTCCCCGGGACAGGGACACCGGGGAGCTGTTTTTT
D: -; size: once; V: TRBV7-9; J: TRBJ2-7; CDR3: CASINSQGPERNEQYF; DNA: TGTGCCAGCATCAACTCACAGGGACCCGAGCGGAACGAGCAGTACTTC
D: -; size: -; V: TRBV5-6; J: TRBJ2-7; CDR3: CASSSYYEQYF; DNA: TGTGCCAGCAGCTCTTACTACGAGCAGTACTTC
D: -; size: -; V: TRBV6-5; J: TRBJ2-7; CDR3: CASSPLSGSYEQYF; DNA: TGTGCCAGCAGTCCTTTGTCGGGCTCCTACGAGCAGTACTTC
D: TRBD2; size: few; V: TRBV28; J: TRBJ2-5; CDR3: CASSPGLAGETQYF; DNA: TGTGCCAGCAGCCCTGGACTAGCGGGAGAGACCCAGTACTTC
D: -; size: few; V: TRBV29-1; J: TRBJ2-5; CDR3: CSATGTGETQYF; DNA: TGCAGCGCCACAGGGACCGGGGAGACCCAGTACTTC
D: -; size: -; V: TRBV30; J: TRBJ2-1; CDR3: CAWSVGQVSSYNEQFF; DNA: TGTGCCTGGAGTGTAGGGCAGGTGAGCTCCTACAATGAGCAGTTCTTC
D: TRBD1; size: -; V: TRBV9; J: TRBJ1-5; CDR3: CASSVGDRGFQPQHF; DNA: TGTGCCAGCAGCGTAGGGGACAGGGGGTTTCAGCCCCAGCATTTT
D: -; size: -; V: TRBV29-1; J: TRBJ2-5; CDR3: CSVVTDSRATQYF; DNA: TGCAGCGTTGTGACTGACTCCCGTGCTACCCAGTACTTC
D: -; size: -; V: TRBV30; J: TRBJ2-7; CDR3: CAWSSGRHKYEQYF; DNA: TGTGCCTGGAGTTCGGGGAGGCATAAATACGAGCAGTACTTC
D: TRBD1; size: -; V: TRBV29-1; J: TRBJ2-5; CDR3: CSARKQGPETQYF; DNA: TGCAGCGCCAGGAAACAGGGGCCAGAGACCCAGTACTTC
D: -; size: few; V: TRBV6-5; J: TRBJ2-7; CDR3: CASHGGNVVYEQYF; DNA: TGTGCCAGCCATGGGGGTAACGTTGTCTACGAGCAGTACTTC
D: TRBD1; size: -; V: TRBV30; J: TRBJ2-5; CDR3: CAWGQEETQYF; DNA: TGTGCCTGGGGACAGGAAGAGACCCAGTACTTC
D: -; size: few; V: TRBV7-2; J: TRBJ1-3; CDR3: CASSSESGNTIYF; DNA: TGTGCCAGCAGCTCGGAATCTGGAAACACCATATATTTT
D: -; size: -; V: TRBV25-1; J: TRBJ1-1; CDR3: CASKENTEAFF; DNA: TGTGCCAGCAAGGAGAACACTGAAGCTTTCTTT
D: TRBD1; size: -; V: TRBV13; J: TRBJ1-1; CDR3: CASSFRGLNTEAFF; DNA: TGTGCCAGCAGTTTTAGGGGGCTGAACACTGAAGCTTTCTTT
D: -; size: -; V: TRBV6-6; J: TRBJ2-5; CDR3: CASSSSTQGGTQYF; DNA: -
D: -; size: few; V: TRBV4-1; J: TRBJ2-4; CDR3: CASSYPGAKNIQYF; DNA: TGCGCCAGCAGCTATCCGGGGGCCAAAAACATTCAGTACTTC